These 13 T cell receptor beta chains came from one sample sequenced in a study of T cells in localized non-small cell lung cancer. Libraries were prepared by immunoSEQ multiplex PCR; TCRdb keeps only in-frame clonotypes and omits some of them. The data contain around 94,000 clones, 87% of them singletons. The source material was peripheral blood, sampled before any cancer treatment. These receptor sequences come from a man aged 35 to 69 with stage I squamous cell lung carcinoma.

The CDR3 loop reads CASSPWDQETQYF. In DNA form, the CDR3 reads TGTGCCAGCAGCCCCTGGGACCAAGAGACCCAGTACTTC. This chain connects TRBV5-6 to TRBJ2-5; D unresolved. The V end lost 4 bases, the J end lost 0 bases, and 7 bases lay between the germline ends. The CDR3 has 13 amino acids. The germline V gene encodes CDR1 SGHDT and CDR2 YYEEEE. Full variable domain (rest looked up from reference TRBV5-6 and TRBJ2-5): DAGVTQSPTHLIKTRGQQVTLRCSPKSGHDTVSWYQQALGQGPQFIFQYYEEEERQRGNFPDRFSGHQFPNYSSELNVNALLLGDSALYLCASSPWDQETQYFGPGTRLLVL.

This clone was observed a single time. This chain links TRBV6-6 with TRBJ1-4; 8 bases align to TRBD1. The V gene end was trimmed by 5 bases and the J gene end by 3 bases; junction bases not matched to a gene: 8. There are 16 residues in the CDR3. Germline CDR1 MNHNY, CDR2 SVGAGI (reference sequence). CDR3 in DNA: TGTGCCAGCAGTATCACAGGGGGAAAAGCTAATGAAAAACTGTTTTTT. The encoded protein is CASSITGGKANEKLFF.

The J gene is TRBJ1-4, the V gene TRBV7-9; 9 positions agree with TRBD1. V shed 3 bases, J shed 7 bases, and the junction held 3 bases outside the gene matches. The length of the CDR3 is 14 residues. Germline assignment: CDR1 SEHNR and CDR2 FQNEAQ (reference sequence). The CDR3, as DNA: TGTGCCAGCAGCTTCAGACAGGGGGGTGAAAAACTGTTTTTT. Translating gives CASSFRQGGEKLFF.

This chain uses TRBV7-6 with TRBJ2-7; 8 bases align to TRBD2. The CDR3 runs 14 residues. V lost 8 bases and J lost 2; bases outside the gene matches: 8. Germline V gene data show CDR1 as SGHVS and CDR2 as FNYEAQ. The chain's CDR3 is CASGRGGNTYEQYF. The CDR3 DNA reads TGTGCCAGCGGCCGGGGGGGGAACACCTACGAGCAGTACTTC.

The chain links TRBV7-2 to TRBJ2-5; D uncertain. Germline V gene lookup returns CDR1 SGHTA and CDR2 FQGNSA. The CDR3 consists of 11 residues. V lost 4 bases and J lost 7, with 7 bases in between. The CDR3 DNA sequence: TGTGCCAGCAGCTCCCTAGGGACCCAGTACTTC. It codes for CASSSLGTQYF.

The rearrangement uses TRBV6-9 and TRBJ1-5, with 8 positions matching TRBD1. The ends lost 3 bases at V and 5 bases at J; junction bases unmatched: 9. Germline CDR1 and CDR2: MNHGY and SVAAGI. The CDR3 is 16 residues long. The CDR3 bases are TGTGCCAGCAGTTACCCGGGACAGGTAATTGATCAGCCCCAGCATTTT. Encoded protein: CASSYPGQVIDQPQHF.

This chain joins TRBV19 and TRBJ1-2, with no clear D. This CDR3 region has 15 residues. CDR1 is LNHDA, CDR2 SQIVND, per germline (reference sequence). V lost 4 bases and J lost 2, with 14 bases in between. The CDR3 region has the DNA TGTGCCAGTAGTACTCCCGTCCGCCCGAACTATGGCTACACCTTC. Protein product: CASSTPVRPNYGYTF.

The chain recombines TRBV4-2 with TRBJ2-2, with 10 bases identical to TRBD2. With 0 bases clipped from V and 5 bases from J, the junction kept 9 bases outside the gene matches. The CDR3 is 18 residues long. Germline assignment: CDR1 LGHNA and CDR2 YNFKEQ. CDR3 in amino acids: CASSQEVSGGSSTGELFF. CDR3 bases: TGTGCCAGCAGCCAAGAGGTTAGCGGGGGGTCGAGTACCGGGGAGCTGTTTTTT.

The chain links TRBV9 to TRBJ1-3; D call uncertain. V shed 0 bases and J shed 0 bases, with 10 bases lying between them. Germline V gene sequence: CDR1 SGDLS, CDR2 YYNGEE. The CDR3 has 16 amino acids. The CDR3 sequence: CASSVGWPSSGNTIYF. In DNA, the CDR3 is TGTGCCAGCAGCGTAGGATGGCCATCCTCTGGAAACACCATATATTTT.

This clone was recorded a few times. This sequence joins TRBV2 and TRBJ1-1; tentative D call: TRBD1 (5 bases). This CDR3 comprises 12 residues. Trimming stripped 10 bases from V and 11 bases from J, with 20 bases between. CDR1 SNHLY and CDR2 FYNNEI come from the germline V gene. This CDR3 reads CATTVGRNDAFF. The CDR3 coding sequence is TGTGCCACCACAGTGGGGCGTAACGATGCTTTCTTT.

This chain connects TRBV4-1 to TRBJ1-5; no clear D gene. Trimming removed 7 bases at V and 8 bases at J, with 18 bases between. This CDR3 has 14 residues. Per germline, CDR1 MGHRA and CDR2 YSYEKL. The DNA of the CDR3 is TGCGCCAGCAAAATGGTAAGAGGTGGAGAGCCCCAGCATTTT. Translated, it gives CASKMVRGGEPQHF.

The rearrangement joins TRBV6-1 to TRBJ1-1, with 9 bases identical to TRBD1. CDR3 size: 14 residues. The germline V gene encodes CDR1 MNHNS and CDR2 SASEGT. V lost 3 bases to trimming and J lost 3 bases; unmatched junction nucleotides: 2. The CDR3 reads CASSDDRGDTEAFF. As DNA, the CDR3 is TGTGCCAGCAGTGACGACAGGGGGGACACTGAAGCTTTCTTT.

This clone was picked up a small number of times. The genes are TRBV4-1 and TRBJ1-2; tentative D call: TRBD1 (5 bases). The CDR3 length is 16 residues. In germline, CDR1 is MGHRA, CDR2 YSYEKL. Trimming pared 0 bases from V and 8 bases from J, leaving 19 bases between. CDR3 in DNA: TGCGCCAGCAGCCAAGAAGGCGCAGGGAGTACGGGCGGCTACACCTTC. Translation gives CASSQEGAGSTGGYTF.